One sample yielded the 14 T cell receptor beta chains listed below, sequenced in a study of technical replicates of blood from a few donors. Here immunoSEQ multiplex PCR was the method, and the copy in TCRdb shows in-frame clones only, minus some. In the table there are some 83,000 clones, about 92% of which are singletons. Material for sequencing was T cells isolated from PBMCs. These receptors were collected from a human donor in good health.

This clone was seen a single time. V and J are TRBV2 and TRBJ1-5; D remains ambiguous. The CDR3 runs to 16 residues. Between the trimmed V and J ends, which lost 7 bases and 0 bases, there was a span of 16 bases. Germline loops: CDR1 SNHLY, CDR2 FYNNEI. Written as DNA, the CDR3 is TGTGCCAGCATTAGAATACAGAGAACTAGCAATCAGCCCCAGCATTTT. It codes for CASIRIQRTSNQPQHF. Filled out from reference TRBV2 and TRBJ1-5, the complete variable domain reads EPEVTQTPSHQVTQMGQEVILRCVPISNHLYFYWYRQILGQKVEFLVSFYNNEISEKSEIFDDQFSVERPDGSNFTLKIRSTKLEDSAMYFCASIRIQRTSNQPQHFGDGTRLSIL.

The J gene is TRBJ2-7, the V gene TRBV5-8; 11 bases are shared with TRBD1. V was clipped by 0 bases and J by 0 bases; unmatched bases: 11. Germline V lookup: CDR1 SGHTS, CDR2 YDEGEE. CDR3 size: 19 residues. CDR3 sequence reads: CASSLDLFFGTGGSYEQYF. The CDR3 DNA is TGTGCCAGCAGCTTGGATTTATTTTTTGGGACAGGGGGCTCCTACGAGCAGTACTTC.

This chain uses TRBV7-2 with TRBJ2-7, with TRBD2 matching over 9 bases. Germline CDR1 reads SGHTA; CDR2 reads FQGNSA. The CDR3 is 14 amino acids. Trimming removed 4 bases from V and 3 bases from J; junction bases left unmatched: 4. The CDR3: CASSYLLAGYEQYF. The CDR3 DNA reads as TGTGCCAGCAGCTACCTACTAGCGGGCTACGAGCAGTACTTC.

The table lists this clone with a few counts. V gene TRBV2 combines with J gene TRBJ1-5; 9 bases map to TRBD1. V was clipped by 7 bases and J by 6 bases; unmatched bases: 7. Germline values: CDR1 SNHLY, CDR2 FYNNEI. This CDR3 contains 14 residues. The CDR3 DNA sequence: TGTGCCAGCAACTGGGACAGGGATGGTCAGCCCCAGCATTTT. Amino acids: CASNWDRDGQPQHF. The entire variable domain, with the rest obtained from reference TRBV2 and TRBJ1-5, is as follows: EPEVTQTPSHQVTQMGQEVILRCVPISNHLYFYWYRQILGQKVEFLVSFYNNEISEKSEIFDDQFSVERPDGSNFTLKIRSTKLEDSAMYFCASNWDRDGQPQHFGDGTRLSIL.

This clone has just one count. The genes are TRBV6-5 and TRBJ1-2; possible D gene TRBD1, 5 bases. Germline V gives CDR1 MNHEY, CDR2 SVGAGI. Trimming shortened V by 4 bases and J by 3 bases, and 9 bases separated the two germline ends. The CDR3 sequence is 13 residues long. Here the CDR3 reads CASSWGDDYGYTF. CDR3 coding DNA: TGTGCCAGCAGTTGGGGGGACGACTATGGCTACACCTTC.

This chain links TRBV7-2 with TRBJ1-5; 7 nucleotides align to TRBD1. Trimming at V came to 7 bases and at J to 8 bases, leaving 11 bases not matched to a gene. Germline V gives CDR1 SGHTA, CDR2 FQGNSA. The CDR3 is 14 residues long. The CDR3 sequence: CASTLVGQEEPQHF. In DNA, the CDR3 is TGTGCCAGCACCCTTGTCGGACAGGAGGAGCCCCAGCATTTT.

The chain recombines TRBV6-5 with TRBJ2-5; 7 nucleotides line up with TRBD2. CDR3 length equals 16 residues. The ends lost 2 bases at V and 2 bases at J; junction bases unmatched: 8. Germline CDR1 reads MNHEY; CDR2 reads SVGAGI. The CDR3 DNA reads as TGTGCCAGCAGTTACCGTTCGGGGGGTGGTCAAGAGACCCAGTACTTC. This translates into CASSYRSGGGQETQYF.

The gene calls are TRBV9 and TRBJ2-5; 11 nucleotides line up with TRBD1. J gave up 5 bases and V 3 bases, and 6 bases lay outside the gene matches. CDR3 length: 15 residues. Germline CDR1 is SGDLS and CDR2 is YYNGEE. The CDR3 spells CASSAEGQGGETQYF. The CDR3 bases are TGTGCCAGCAGCGCAGAGGGACAGGGGGGCGAGACCCAGTACTTC. The whole variable domain, remainder taken from reference TRBV9 and TRBJ2-5, is DSGVTQTPKHLITATGQRVTLRCSPRSGDLSVYWYQQSLDQGLQFLIQYYNGEERAKGNILERFSAQQFPDLHSELNLSSLELGDSALYFCASSAEGQGGETQYFGPGTRLLVL.

This clone came up a few times. The rearrangement uses TRBV5-4 and TRBJ2-6, with D unresolved. CDR3 size: 14 residues. Germline-derived CDR1 and CDR2 are SGHNT and YYREEE (reference sequence). The germline V and J ends were trimmed by 1 base and 2 bases, with 4 bases remaining between them. In DNA, the CDR3 is TGTGCCAGCAGCTTGAGAGCTGGGGCCAACGTCCTGACTTTC. The encoded protein is CASSLRAGANVLTF.

This chain uses TRBV9 with TRBJ2-7, with 9 positions matching TRBD1. This CDR3 has 15 amino acids. V shed 4 bases and J 4 bases; nucleotides not matched to a gene: 9. Germline V gives CDR1 SGDLS, CDR2 YYNGEE. The CDR3 DNA reads as TGTGCCAGCAGCCCAACCGGGACAGGGAGGTACGAGCAGTACTTC. Translating gives CASSPTGTGRYEQYF.

The rearrangement joins TRBV19 to TRBJ2-7; TRBD1 matches at 10 bases. V trimming: 7 bases; J trimming: 3 bases; junction bases outside the gene matches: 9. Germline CDR1 reads LNHDA; CDR2 reads SQIVND (reference sequence). CDR3 length: 15 amino acids. The CDR3 is CASKRTGTGDYEQYF. As DNA, the CDR3 is TGTGCCAGTAAAAGGACCGGGACAGGGGACTACGAGCAGTACTTC.

This clone came up once. The chain has TRBV5-6 and TRBJ2-7, with 7 bases aligning to TRBD2. CDR3 length: 16 amino acids. V shed 5 bases, J shed 8 bases, and the junction held 19 bases outside the gene matches. In germline, CDR1 is SGHDT, CDR2 YYEEEE. This CDR3 reads CASSDARGPLGGQQYF. As DNA, the CDR3 is TGTGCCAGCAGTGACGCCCGGGGCCCGCTGGGAGGGCAGCAGTACTTC.

This chain connects TRBV7-2 to TRBJ2-1, with TRBD1 matching over 9 bases. The CDR3 contains 15 residues. V lost 1 base and J lost 4; bases outside the gene matches: 2. The V gene's germline CDR1 is SGHTA and CDR2 FQGNSA. The CDR3 DNA is TGTGCCAGCAGCTTAGACAGGGGGCCATACAATGAGCAGTTCTTC. Its translation: CASSLDRGPYNEQFF.

In the case of this clone: Within the sample, other DNA sequences also encode this same CDR3. This rearrangement joins TRBV7-2 to TRBJ2-7; 8 bases line up with TRBD2. Germline V lookup: CDR1 SGHTA, CDR2 FQGNSA. V lost 3 bases, J lost 2 bases, and 3 bases stayed unmatched. The CDR3 loop spans 14 amino acids. In nucleotides, the CDR3 is TGTGCCAGCAGCTTGTCGGGAGGGGCCTACGAGCAGTACTTC. Amino acid sequence: CASSLSGGAYEQYF.